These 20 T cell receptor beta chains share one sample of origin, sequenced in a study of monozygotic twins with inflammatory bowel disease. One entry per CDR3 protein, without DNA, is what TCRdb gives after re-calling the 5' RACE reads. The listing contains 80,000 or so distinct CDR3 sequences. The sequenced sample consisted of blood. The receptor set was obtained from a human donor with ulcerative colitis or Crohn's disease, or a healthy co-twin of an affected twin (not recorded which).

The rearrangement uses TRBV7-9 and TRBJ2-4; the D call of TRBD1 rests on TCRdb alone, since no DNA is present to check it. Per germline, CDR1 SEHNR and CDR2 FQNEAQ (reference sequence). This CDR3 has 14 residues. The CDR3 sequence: CASSQPQGKNIQYF.

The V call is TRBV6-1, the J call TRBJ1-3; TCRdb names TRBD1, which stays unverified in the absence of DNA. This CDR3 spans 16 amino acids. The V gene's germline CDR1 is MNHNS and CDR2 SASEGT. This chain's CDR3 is CASSRATGTSGNTIYF.

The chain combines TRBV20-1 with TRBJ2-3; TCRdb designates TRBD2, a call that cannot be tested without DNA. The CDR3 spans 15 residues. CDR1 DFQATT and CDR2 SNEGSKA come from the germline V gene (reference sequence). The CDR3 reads CSARPQRGGPDTQYF.

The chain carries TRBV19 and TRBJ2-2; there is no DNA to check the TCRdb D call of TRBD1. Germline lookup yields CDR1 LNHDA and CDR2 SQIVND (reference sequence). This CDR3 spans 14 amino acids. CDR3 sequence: CASSGTQNTGELFF.

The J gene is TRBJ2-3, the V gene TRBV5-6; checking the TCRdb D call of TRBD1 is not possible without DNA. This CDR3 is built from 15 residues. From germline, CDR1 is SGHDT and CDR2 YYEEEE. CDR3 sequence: CASSFGTGGTDTQYF.

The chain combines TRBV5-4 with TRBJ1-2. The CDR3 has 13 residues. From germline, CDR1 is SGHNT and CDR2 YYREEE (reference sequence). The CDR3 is CASSSQANYGYTF.

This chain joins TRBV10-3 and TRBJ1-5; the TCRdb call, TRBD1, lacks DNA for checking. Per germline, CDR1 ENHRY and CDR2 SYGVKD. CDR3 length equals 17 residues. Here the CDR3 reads CAISESMVTDSNQPQHF.

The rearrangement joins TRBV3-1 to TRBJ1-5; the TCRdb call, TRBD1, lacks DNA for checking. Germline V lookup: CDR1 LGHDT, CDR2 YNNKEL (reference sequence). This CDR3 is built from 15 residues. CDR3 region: CASSQGGQGNQPQHF.

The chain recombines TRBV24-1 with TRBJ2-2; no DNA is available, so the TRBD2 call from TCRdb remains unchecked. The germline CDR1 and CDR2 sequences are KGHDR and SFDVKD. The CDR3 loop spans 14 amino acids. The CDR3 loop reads CATGRMENTGELFF.

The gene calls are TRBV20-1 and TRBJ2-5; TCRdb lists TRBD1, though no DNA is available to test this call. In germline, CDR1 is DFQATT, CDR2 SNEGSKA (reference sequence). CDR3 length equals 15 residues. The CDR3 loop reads CSARDAGTGAETQYF.

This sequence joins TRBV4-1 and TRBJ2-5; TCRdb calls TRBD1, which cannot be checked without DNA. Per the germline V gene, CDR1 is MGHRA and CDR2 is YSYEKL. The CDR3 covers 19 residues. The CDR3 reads CASSQSPSGGTPHQETQYF.

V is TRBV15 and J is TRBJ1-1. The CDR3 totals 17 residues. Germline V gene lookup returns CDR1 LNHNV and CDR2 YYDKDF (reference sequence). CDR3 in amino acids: CATSRQWRRNMNTEAFF.

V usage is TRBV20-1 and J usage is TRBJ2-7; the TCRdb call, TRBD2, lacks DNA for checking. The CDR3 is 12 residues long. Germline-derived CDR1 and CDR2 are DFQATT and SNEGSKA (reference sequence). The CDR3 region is CSPRQSVGEQYF.

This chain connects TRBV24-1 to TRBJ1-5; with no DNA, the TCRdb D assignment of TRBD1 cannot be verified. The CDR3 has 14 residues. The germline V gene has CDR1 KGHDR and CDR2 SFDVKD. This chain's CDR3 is CATSDPMGGWPQHF.

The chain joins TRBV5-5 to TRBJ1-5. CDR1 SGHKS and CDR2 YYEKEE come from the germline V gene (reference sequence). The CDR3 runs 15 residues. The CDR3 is CASSFTASSNQPQHF.

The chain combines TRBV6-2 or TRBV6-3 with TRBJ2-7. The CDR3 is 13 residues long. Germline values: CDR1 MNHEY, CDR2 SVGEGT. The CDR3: CASTRPVLSEQYF.

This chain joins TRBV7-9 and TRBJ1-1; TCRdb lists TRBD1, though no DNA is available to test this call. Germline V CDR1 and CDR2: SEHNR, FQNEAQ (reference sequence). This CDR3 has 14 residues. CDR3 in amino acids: CASSYFRGNTEAFF.

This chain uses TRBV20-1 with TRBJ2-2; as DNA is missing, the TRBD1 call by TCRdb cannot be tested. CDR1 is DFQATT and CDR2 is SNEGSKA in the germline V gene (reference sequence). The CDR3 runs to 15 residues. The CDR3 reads CSARDGLGNTGELFF.

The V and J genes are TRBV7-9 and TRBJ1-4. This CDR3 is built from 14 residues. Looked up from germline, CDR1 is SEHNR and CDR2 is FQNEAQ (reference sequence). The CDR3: CASSFEATNEKLFF.

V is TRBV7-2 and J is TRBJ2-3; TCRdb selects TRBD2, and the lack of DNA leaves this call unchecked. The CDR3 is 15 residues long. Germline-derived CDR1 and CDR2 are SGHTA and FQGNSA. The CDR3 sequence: CASSLVSGSTDTQYF.